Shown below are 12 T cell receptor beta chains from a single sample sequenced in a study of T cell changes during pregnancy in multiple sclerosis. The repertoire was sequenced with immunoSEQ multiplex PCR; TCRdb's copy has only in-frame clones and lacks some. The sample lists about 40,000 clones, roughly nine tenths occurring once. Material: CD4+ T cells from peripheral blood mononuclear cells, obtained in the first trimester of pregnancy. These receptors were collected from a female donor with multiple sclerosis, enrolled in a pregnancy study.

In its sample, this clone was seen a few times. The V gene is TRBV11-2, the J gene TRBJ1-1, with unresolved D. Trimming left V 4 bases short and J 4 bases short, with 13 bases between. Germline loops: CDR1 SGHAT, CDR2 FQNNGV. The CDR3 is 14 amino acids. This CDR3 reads CASSSVRAGTEAFF. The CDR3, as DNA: TGTGCCAGCAGCTCCGTAAGGGCGGGCACTGAAGCTTTCTTT.

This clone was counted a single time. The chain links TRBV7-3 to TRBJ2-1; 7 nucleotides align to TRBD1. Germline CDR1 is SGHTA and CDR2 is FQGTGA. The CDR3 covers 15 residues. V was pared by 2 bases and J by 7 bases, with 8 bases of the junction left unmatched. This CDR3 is CASSLGTVSTNEQFF. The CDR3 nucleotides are TGTGCCAGCAGCTTAGGGACAGTATCGACTAATGAGCAGTTCTTC.

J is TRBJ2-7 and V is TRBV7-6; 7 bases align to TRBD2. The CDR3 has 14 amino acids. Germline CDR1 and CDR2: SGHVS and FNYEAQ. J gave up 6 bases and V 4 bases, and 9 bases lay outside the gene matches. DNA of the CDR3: TGTGCCAGCAGCTCGGGACTACCCCCTCTCGAGCAGTACTTC. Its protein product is CASSSGLPPLEQYF.

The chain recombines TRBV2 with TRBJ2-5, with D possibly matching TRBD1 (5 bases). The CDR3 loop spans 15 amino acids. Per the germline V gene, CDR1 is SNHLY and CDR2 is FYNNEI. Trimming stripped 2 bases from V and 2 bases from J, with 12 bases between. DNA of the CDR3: TGTGCCAGCAGTGAACAGGGTCTCGGGCAAGAGACCCAGTACTTC. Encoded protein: CASSEQGLGQETQYF.

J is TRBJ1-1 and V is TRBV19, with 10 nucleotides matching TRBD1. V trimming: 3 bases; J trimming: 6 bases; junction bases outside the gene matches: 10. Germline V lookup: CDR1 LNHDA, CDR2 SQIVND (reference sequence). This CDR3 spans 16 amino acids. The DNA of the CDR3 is TGTGCCAGTAGTATCAGGTTTAGCGACAGGGGGCCTGAAGCTTTCTTT. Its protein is CASSIRFSDRGPEAFF.

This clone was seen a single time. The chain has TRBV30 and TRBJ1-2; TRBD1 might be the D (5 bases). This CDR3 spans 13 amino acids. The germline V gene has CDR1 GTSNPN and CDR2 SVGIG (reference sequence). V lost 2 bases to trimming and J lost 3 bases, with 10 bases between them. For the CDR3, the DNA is TGTGCCTGGAGTCCCCGGGGGGACTATGGCTACACCTTC. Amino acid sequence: CAWSPRGDYGYTF.

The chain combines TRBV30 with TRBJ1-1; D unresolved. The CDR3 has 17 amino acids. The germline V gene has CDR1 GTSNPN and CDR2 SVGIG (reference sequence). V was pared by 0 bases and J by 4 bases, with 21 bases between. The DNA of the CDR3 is TGTGCCTGGAGTGTGGTGGGAGATTTCTTTATGGGCACTGAAGCTTTCTTT. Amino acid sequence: CAWSVVGDFFMGTEAFF.

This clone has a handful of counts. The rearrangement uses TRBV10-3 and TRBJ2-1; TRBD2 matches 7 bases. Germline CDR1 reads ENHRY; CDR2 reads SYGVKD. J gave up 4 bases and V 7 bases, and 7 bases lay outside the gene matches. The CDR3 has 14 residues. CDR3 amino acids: CAIKGLADYNEQFF. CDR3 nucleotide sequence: TGTGCCATCAAAGGGCTAGCGGATTACAATGAGCAGTTCTTC.

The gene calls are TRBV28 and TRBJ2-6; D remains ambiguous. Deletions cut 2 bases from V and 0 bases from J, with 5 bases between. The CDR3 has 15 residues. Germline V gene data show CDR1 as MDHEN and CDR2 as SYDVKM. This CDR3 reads CASSLVASGANVLTF. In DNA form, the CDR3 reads TGTGCCAGCAGTTTAGTAGCCTCTGGGGCCAACGTCCTGACTTTC.

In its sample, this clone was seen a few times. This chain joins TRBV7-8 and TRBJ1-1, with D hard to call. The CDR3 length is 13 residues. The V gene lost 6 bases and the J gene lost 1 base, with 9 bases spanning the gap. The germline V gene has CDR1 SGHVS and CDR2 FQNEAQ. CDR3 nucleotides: TGTGCCAGCAGTTTTCAGGAGAACACTGAAGCTTTCTTT. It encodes CASSFQENTEAFF.

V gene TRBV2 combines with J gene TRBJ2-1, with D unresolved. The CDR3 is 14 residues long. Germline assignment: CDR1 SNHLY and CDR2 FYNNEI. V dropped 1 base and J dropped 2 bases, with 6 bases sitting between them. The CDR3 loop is CASSEDPAYNEQFF. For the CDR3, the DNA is TGTGCCAGCAGTGAAGATCCAGCCTACAATGAGCAGTTCTTC.

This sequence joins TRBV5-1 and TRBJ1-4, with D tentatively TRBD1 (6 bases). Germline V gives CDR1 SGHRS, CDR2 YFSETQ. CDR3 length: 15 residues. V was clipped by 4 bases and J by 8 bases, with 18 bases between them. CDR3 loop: CASSGTTGLQEKLFF. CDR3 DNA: TGCGCCAGCAGCGGCACCACAGGGCTCCAGGAAAAACTGTTTTTT.